In this sample, the clone carrying this TCR beta chain turned up a few times. Its antigen is unidentified. Data came from immunoSEQ multiplex PCR; TCRdb stores just in-frame clones and leaves some out. This repertoire shows about 79,000 clones, approximately 88% found once; its top ten account for roughly 13%. The data originate from a study of OX40 agonist ivuxolimab in advanced cancers. Study in general: Therapy given before enrollment (anti-PD-1, anti-PD-L1 or anti-CTLA-4) was allowed, and roughly 42% had some.

The CDR3 has 13 residues. Trimming took off 2 bases at V and 3 bases at J, with 8 bases between the two ends. CDR1 is GTSNPN and CDR2 is SVGIG in the germline V gene (reference sequence). Notes on the study in general: CD4+ and CD8+ blood T cells expanded clonally by week 6 at 0.1 to 3.0 mg/kg.

Sequences were derived from CD4+ or CD8+ T cells sorted from blood, sampled in a trial of the OX40 agonist ivuxolimab. This sequence originates from an adult with an advanced solid tumor such as melanoma, head and neck, liver or kidney cancer. The chain employs TRBV30 and TRBJ1-5; D gene ambiguous. Here the CDR3 reads CAWSNSFNQPQHF. Written as DNA, the CDR3 is TGTGCCTGGAGTAACAGTTTCAATCAGCCCCAGCATTTT.